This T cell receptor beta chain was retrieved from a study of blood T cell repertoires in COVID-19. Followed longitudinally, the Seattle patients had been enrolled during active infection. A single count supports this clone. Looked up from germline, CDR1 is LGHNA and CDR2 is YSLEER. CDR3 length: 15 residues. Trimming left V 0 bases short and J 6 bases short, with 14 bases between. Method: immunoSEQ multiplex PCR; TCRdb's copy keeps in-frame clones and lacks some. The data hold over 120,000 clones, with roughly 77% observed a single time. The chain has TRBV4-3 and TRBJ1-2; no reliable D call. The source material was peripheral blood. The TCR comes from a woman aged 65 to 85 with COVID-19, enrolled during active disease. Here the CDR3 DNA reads TGCGCCAGCAGCCAAGACAGGATCCTTGAAGATGGCTACACCTTC. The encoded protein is CASSQDRILEDGYTF.